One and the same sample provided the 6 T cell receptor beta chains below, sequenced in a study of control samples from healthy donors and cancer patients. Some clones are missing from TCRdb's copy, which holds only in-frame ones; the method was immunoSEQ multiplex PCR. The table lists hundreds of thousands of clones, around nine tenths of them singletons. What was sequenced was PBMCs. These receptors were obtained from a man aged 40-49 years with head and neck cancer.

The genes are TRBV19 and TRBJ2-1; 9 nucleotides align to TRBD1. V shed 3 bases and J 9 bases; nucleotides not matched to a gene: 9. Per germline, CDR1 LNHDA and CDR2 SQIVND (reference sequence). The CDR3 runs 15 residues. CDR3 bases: TGTGCCAGTAGTATCGGACAGGGGTATAACAGTGAGCAGTTCTTC. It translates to CASSIGQGYNSEQFF.

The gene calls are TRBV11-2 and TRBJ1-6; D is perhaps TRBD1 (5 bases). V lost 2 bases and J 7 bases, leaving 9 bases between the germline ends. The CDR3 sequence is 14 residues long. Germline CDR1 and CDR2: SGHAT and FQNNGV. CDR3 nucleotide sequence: TGTGCCAGCAGCTTATTAAGGGGAAATTCACCCCTCCACTTT. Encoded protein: CASSLLRGNSPLHF.

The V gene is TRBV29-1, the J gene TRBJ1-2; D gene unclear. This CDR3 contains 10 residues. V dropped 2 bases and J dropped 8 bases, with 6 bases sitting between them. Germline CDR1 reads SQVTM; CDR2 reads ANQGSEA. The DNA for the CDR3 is TGCAGCGTTGAACATGGGGGCTACACCTTC. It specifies CSVEHGGYTF.

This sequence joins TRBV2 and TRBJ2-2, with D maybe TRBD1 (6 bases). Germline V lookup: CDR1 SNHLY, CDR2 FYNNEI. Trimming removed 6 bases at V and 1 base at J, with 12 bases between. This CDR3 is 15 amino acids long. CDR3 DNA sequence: TGTGCCAGCAGCCTTCAGGGGAAGAACACCGGGGAGCTGTTTTTT. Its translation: CASSLQGKNTGELFF. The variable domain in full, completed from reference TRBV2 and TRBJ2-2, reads EPEVTQTPSHQVTQMGQEVILRCVPISNHLYFYWYRQILGQKVEFLVSFYNNEISEKSEIFDDQFSVERPDGSNFTLKIRSTKLEDSAMYFCASSLQGKNTGELFFGEGSRLTVL.

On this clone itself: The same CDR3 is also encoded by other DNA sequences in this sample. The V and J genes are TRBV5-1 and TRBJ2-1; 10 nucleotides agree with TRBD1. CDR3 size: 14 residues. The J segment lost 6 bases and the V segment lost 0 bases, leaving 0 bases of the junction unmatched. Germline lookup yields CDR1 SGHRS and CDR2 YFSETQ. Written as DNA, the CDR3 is TGCGCCAGCAGCTTGGGGACAGGGGGCAATGAGCAGTTCTTC. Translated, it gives CASSLGTGGNEQFF.

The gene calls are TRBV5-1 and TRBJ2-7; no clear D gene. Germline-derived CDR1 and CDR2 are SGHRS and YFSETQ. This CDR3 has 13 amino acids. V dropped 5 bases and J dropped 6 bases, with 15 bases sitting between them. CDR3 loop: CASRVPITGEQYF. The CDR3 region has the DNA TGCGCCAGCAGAGTACCTATTACGGGCGAGCAGTACTTC.